This entry lists 32 T cell receptor beta chains sequenced from one sample in a study of shared clonotypes between healthy human individuals. Sequencing was performed with immunoSEQ multiplex PCR; in TCRdb, only in-frame clones are kept and a portion is missing. The sample consists of about 2.3 million clones, about 92% of them appearing once. The specimen was naive CD4+ T cells from PBMCs. Subset of the sample: CD45RA+ positively selected. These receptors were collected from a man aged 18 to 29 in good health. Some clones in this sample may be carry-over from other donors' samples.

This rearrangement joins TRBV19 to TRBJ1-5, with D unresolved. This CDR3 has 12 amino acids. Germline V gene sequence: CDR1 LNHDA, CDR2 SQIVND (reference sequence). Trimming took 5 bases from V and 9 from J, leaving 11 bases between them. The CDR3 sequence is CASSPRGGPQHF. CDR3 coding DNA: TGTGCCAGTAGTCCCCGAGGAGGGCCCCAGCATTTT.

V usage is TRBV7-3 and J usage is TRBJ2-1; D is perhaps TRBD1 or TRBD2 (5 bases each). Germline assignment: CDR1 SGHTA and CDR2 FQGTGA. V lost 5 bases, J lost 4 bases, and 9 bases lay in between. The CDR3 runs to 13 residues. The CDR3 DNA is TGTGCCAGCAGCATCGGGACGTACAATGAGCAGTTCTTC. This encodes CASSIGTYNEQFF.

The count of this clone is one. The rearrangement joins TRBV25-1 to TRBJ2-1, with 8 bases aligning to TRBD2. This CDR3 is built from 14 residues. Germline CDR1 MGHDK, CDR2 SYGVNS. The J segment lost 9 bases and the V segment lost 4 bases, leaving 8 bases of the junction unmatched. CDR3 DNA sequence: TGTGCCAGCAGTGGGAGCGGGAGCGGAGTTGAGCAGTTCTTC. Translating gives CASSGSGSGVEQFF.

V gene TRBV5-4 combines with J gene TRBJ1-2; no clear D. The V end was cut by 4 bases, the J end by 4 bases, with 14 bases between. From germline, CDR1 is SGHNT and CDR2 YYREEE (reference sequence). The CDR3 covers 14 residues. The CDR3 nucleotides read TGTGCCAGCAGCGAAGAAGGGATTTCCTATGGCTACACCTTC. This gives the protein CASSEEGISYGYTF.

The chain uses TRBV6-1 and TRBJ1-4; D not resolved. The V gene's germline CDR1 is MNHNS and CDR2 SASEGT. The V gene lost 2 bases and the J gene lost 2 bases, with 9 bases spanning the gap. The CDR3 runs to 15 residues. The CDR3 bases are TGTGCCAGCAGTGAAAAGGCAGGCACTAATGAAAAACTGTTTTTT. Translating gives CASSEKAGTNEKLFF.

Remarks on this clone: The same CDR3 is also encoded by other DNA sequences in this sample. The J gene is TRBJ2-1, the V gene TRBV9; no firm D call. V was shortened by 0 bases and J by 3 bases, with 7 bases between the two germline ends. Germline CDR1 is SGDLS and CDR2 is YYNGEE. There are 14 residues in the CDR3. CDR3 in amino acids: CASSVGGNYNEQFF. CDR3 coding DNA: TGTGCCAGCAGCGTAGGCGGAAACTACAATGAGCAGTTCTTC.

The V gene is TRBV29-1, the J gene TRBJ2-1; TRBD1 aligns across 9 bases. CDR1 and CDR2 from the germline V gene are SQVTM and ANQGSEA. The V and J ends lost 8 bases and 3 bases, in that order; junction bases with no gene match: 17. This CDR3 spans 17 amino acids. DNA of the CDR3: TGCAGCACCCGGGACAGGGAATTATTATCTGGCTACAATGAGCAGTTCTTC. This encodes CSTRDRELLSGYNEQFF.

DNA of the CDR3: TGTGCCAGCAGCTTAGGTAGAAATAATCAGCCCCAGCATTTT. Its protein product is CASSLGRNNQPQHF. This chain connects TRBV7-2 to TRBJ1-5; D remains unclear. Germline-derived CDR1 and CDR2 are SGHTA and FQGNSA. Trimming took off 1 base at V and 4 bases at J, with 8 bases between the two ends. This CDR3 is 14 amino acids long.

The chain couples TRBV5-6 to TRBJ2-5; D is perhaps TRBD2 (6 bases). This CDR3 spans 16 amino acids. Trimming took off 5 bases at V and 1 base at J, with 18 bases between the two ends. From germline, CDR1 is SGHDT and CDR2 YYEEEE. CDR3 DNA: TGTGCCAGCAGTCCCGAGACAGCGGGTCTCCAAGAGACCCAGTACTTC. Protein sequence: CASSPETAGLQETQYF.

In the case of this clone: The same CDR3 also results from other DNA sequences found in this sample. This chain uses TRBV5-1 with TRBJ1-3; TRBD1 matches 7 bases. V dropped 3 bases and J dropped 0; count of bases not matched to a gene: 3. The germline V gene encodes CDR1 SGHRS and CDR2 YFSETQ. CDR3 size: 15 residues. CDR3 residues: CASSSGQPSGNTIYF. The CDR3 DNA is TGCGCCAGCAGCTCGGGACAGCCCTCTGGAAACACCATATATTTT.

The chain employs TRBV5-1 and TRBJ2-3; D ambiguous. CDR3 length: 15 amino acids. The V gene's germline CDR1 is SGHRS and CDR2 YFSETQ. Trimming took off 4 bases at V and 0 bases at J, with 12 bases between the two ends. In DNA, the CDR3 is TGCGCCAGCAGCCCTAATACCTATAGCACAGATACGCAGTATTTT. Translating it yields CASSPNTYSTDTQYF.

The CDR3 protein is CASSERIQETQYF. In nucleotides, the CDR3 is TGTGCCAGCAGTGAGCGGATTCAAGAGACCCAGTACTTC. The J gene is TRBJ2-5, the V gene TRBV6-1; D gene uncertain. The germline gives CDR1 MNHNS, CDR2 SASEGT. V was trimmed by 3 bases and J by 2 bases, leaving 7 bases between them. The CDR3 totals 13 residues.

This clone was picked up one time. V is TRBV2 and J is TRBJ2-1; a possible D gene is TRBD2 (5 bases). Germline V lookup: CDR1 SNHLY, CDR2 FYNNEI. This CDR3 is built from 15 residues. The V and J ends lost 3 bases and 6 bases respectively, with 15 bases between them. The CDR3 region is CASSDGPGFFNEQFF. CDR3 sequence (DNA): TGTGCCAGCAGTGACGGACCGGGGTTTTTCAATGAGCAGTTCTTC.

The rearrangement links TRBV5-6 to TRBJ1-3, with D hard to call. The CDR3 is made up of 16 amino acids. Trimming stripped 2 bases from V and 0 bases from J, with 12 bases between. Germline V gene lookup returns CDR1 SGHDT and CDR2 YYEEEE. Here the CDR3 reads CASSLRLTGSGNTIYF. The CDR3 nucleotides read TGTGCCAGCAGCTTAAGGCTAACGGGCTCTGGAAACACCATATATTTT.

The chain recombines TRBV25-1 with TRBJ1-5; the match to TRBD1 covers 9 bases. The CDR3 covers 14 residues. Germline trimming cut 4 bases from V and 5 bases from J; bases unmatched to any gene: 3. Germline V gene lookup returns CDR1 MGHDK and CDR2 SYGVNS. The CDR3 loop is CASSGRTGDQPQHF. In DNA, the CDR3 is TGTGCCAGCAGTGGCAGGACAGGGGATCAGCCCCAGCATTTT.

This sequence joins TRBV6-4 and TRBJ2-7; D is possibly TRBD1 or TRBD2 (5 bases each). V was trimmed by 4 bases and J by 2 bases, leaving 12 bases between them. The V gene's germline CDR1 is MRHNA and CDR2 SNTAGT. The CDR3 runs to 14 residues. The CDR3 spells CASSVEGSAYEQYF. The CDR3 bases are TGTGCCAGCAGTGTTGAGGGGTCAGCCTACGAGCAGTACTTC.

The chain combines TRBV6-6 with TRBJ2-1, with TRBD1 identical over 11 bases. Trimming at V came to 5 bases and at J to 3 bases, leaving 3 bases not matched to a gene. The germline CDR1 and CDR2 sequences are MNHNY and SVGAGI (reference sequence). The CDR3 is 15 amino acids. CDR3 coding DNA: TGTGCCAGCAGTCAGGGACAGGGGGGCTACAATGAGCAGTTCTTC. Translated, it gives CASSQGQGGYNEQFF.

There are a few counts of this clone. Other nucleotide sequences in the sample specify the same CDR3. The rearrangement joins TRBV7-9 to TRBJ1-1; D unresolved. The germline V gene has CDR1 SEHNR and CDR2 FQNEAQ (reference sequence). The CDR3 runs to 12 residues. V was trimmed by 1 base and J by 6 bases, leaving 6 bases between them. CDR3 in DNA: TGTGCCAGCAGCTTAGTAGGAGCTGAAGCTTTCTTT. This gives the protein CASSLVGAEAFF.

The gene calls are TRBV19 and TRBJ2-7, with 7 bases matching TRBD1. The CDR3 is 15 amino acids. Per the germline V gene, CDR1 is LNHDA and CDR2 is SQIVND (reference sequence). The ends lost 9 bases at V and 1 base at J; junction bases unmatched: 12. CDR3 nucleotide sequence: TGTGCCAGCGGCCCCCGACAGGGTTGGTCCTACGAGCAGTACTTC. It translates to CASGPRQGWSYEQYF.

V gene TRBV5-6 combines with J gene TRBJ1-2, with D possibly matching TRBD1 (5 bases). Germline-derived CDR1 and CDR2 are SGHDT and YYEEEE. There are 15 residues in the CDR3. The V gene lost 4 bases and the J gene lost 3 bases, with 16 bases spanning the gap. This chain's CDR3 is CASSLHGRGDYGYTF. The CDR3 coding sequence is TGTGCCAGCAGCCTCCATGGGAGAGGGGACTATGGCTACACCTTC.

The rearrangement links TRBV28 to TRBJ1-4; D call uncertain. The V end lost 8 bases, the J end lost 8 bases, and 18 bases lay between the germline ends. Germline CDR1 reads MDHEN; CDR2 reads SYDVKM. This CDR3 region has 14 residues. This CDR3 is CASGPAERWEKLFF. The CDR3 DNA reads TGTGCCAGCGGCCCGGCTGAGAGGTGGGAAAAACTGTTTTTT. Using reference TRBV28 and TRBJ1-4 for the parts outside the CDR3, the full variable domain is DVKVTQSSRYLVKRTGEKVFLECVQDMDHENMFWYRQDPGLGLRLIYFSYDVKMKEKGDIPEGYSVSREKKERFSLILESASTNQTSMYLCASGPAERWEKLFFGSGTQLSVL.

V usage is TRBV6-5 and J usage is TRBJ2-7; 8 bases agree with TRBD1. The CDR3 runs to 14 residues. V lost 2 bases to trimming and J lost 6 bases; unmatched junction nucleotides: 6. Germline CDR1 and CDR2: MNHEY and SVGAGI. The CDR3 loop reads CASSYPGQGTEQYF. CDR3 nucleotide sequence: TGTGCCAGCAGTTACCCTGGACAGGGAACCGAGCAGTACTTC.

This rearrangement joins TRBV4-1 to TRBJ2-2; 13 bases align to TRBD2. This CDR3 has 20 residues. The V gene end was trimmed by 0 bases and the J gene end by 7 bases; junction bases not matched to a gene: 14. Germline V lookup: CDR1 MGHRA, CDR2 YSYEKL. CDR3 residues: CASSQESPLGLAGAVGELFF. The CDR3, as DNA: TGCGCCAGCAGCCAAGAGTCTCCTTTAGGACTAGCGGGAGCCGTCGGGGAGCTGTTTTTT.

The chain combines TRBV5-1 with TRBJ2-5, with a possible D match to TRBD2 (5 bases). There are 14 residues in the CDR3. The V end lost 4 bases, the J end lost 3 bases, and 13 bases lay between the germline ends. The germline CDR1 and CDR2 sequences are SGHRS and YFSETQ. The CDR3, as DNA: TGCGCCAGCAGCACCTCGAGGGCGGAAGAGACCCAGTACTTC. This sequence encodes CASSTSRAEETQYF. Filled out from reference TRBV5-1 and TRBJ2-5, the complete variable domain reads KAGVTQTPRYLIKTRGQQVTLSCSPISGHRSVSWYQQTPGQGLQFLFEYFSETQRNKGNFPGRFSGRQFSNSRSEMNVSTLELGDSALYLCASSTSRAEETQYFGPGTRLLVL.

Concerning this clone: The sample carries other DNA sequences with the same CDR3. The chain carries TRBV7-6 and TRBJ2-1; the D is unclear. Germline assignment: CDR1 SGHVS and CDR2 FNYEAQ. This CDR3 has 11 amino acids. The V gene lost 1 base and the J gene lost 6 bases, with 1 base spanning the gap. CDR3 in amino acids: CASSLGNEQFF. CDR3 nucleotides: TGTGCCAGCAGCTTAGGCAATGAGCAGTTCTTC.

The chain employs TRBV2 and TRBJ2-3; TRBD2 matches at 10 bases. Germline trimming cut 6 bases from V and 2 bases from J; bases unmatched to any gene: 5. There are 15 residues in the CDR3. Germline V gives CDR1 SNHLY, CDR2 FYNNEI. CDR3 nucleotides: TGTGCCAGCAGGCCAGCGGGAGGGGACACAGATACGCAGTATTTT. Protein sequence: CASRPAGGDTDTQYF.

This clone was observed a single time. The sample contains more than one DNA sequence encoding this CDR3. The rearrangement uses TRBV28 and TRBJ2-7; TRBD2 matches at 7 bases. The CDR3 runs to 14 residues. V lost 3 bases, J lost 4 bases, and 6 bases stayed unmatched. Germline V gene data show CDR1 as MDHEN and CDR2 as SYDVKM. The CDR3 nucleotides are TGTGCCAGCAGTTTGGGAGGGTCGAGGTACGAGCAGTACTTC. Its protein product is CASSLGGSRYEQYF.

This sequence joins TRBV6-5 and TRBJ2-1; D not resolved. CDR1 and CDR2 from the germline V gene are MNHEY and SVGAGI. The germline V and J ends were trimmed by 4 bases and 3 bases, with 4 bases remaining between them. This CDR3 has 12 residues. The chain's CDR3 is CASSSLYNEQFF. CDR3 coding DNA: TGTGCCAGCAGTTCTCTCTACAATGAGCAGTTCTTC.

The chain has TRBV5-1 and TRBJ2-3; 8 bases are shared with TRBD2. Trimming cost V 2 bases and J 0 bases; bases outside gene matches: 11. The CDR3 runs 18 residues. Germline CDR1 and CDR2: SGHRS and YFSETQ. The DNA of the CDR3 is TGCGCCAGCAGCTTTGATGAGACTAGCGCCGCTAGCACAGATACGCAGTATTTT. This translates into CASSFDETSAASTDTQYF.

To note about this clone: Additional DNA sequences in this sample encode the identical CDR3. The chain has TRBV5-1 and TRBJ2-1; D is possibly TRBD1 (6 bases). Germline V CDR1 and CDR2: SGHRS, YFSETQ. V gave up 0 bases and J gave up 1 base, with 11 bases separating them. The CDR3 sequence is 16 residues long. The CDR3 is CASSLAGTPSYNEQFF. The CDR3 DNA reads as TGCGCCAGCAGCTTGGCTGGGACACCTTCCTACAATGAGCAGTTCTTC.

The gene calls are TRBV28 and TRBJ1-5, with unresolved D. The CDR3 spans 12 residues. The V gene's germline CDR1 is MDHEN and CDR2 SYDVKM. V lost 1 base to trimming and J lost 10 bases, with 8 bases between them. The CDR3 reads CASSLYLRPQHF. The CDR3 nucleotides are TGTGCCAGCAGTTTATACCTGAGACCCCAGCATTTT.

This CDR3 reads CASSPGTSGRYEQYF. CDR3 bases: TGTGCCAGCAGCCCTGGGACTAGCGGGAGGTACGAGCAGTACTTC. This chain connects TRBV6-5 to TRBJ2-7, with 15 bases identical to TRBD2. Losses at the gene ends were 6 bases for V and 4 bases for J; bases not matched to a gene: 4. From germline, CDR1 is MNHEY and CDR2 SVGAGI. The CDR3 loop spans 15 amino acids.